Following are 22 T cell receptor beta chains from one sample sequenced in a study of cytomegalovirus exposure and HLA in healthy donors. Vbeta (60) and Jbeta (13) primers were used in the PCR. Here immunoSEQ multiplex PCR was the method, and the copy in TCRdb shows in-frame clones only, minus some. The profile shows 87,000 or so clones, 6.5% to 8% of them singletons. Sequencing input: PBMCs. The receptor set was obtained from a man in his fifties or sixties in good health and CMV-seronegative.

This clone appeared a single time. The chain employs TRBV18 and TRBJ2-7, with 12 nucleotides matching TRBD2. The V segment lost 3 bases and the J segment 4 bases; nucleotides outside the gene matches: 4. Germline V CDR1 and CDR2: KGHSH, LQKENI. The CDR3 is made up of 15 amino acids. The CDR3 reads CASSPTSGRSYEQYF. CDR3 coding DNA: TGTGCCAGCTCACCGACTAGCGGGAGAAGTTACGAGCAGTACTTC.

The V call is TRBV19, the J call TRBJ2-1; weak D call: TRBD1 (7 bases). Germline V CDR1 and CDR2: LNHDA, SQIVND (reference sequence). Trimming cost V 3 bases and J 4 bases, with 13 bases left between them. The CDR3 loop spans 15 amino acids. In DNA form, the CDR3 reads TGTGCCAGTAGTATCAGGGGGGCAGATTACAATGAGCAGTTCTTC. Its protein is CASSIRGADYNEQFF.

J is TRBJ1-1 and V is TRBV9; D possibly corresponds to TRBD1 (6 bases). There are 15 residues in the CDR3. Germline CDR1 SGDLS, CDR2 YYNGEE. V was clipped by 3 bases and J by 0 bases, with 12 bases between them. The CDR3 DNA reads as TGTGCCAGCAGCGCACCTCAGGGGATGAACACTGAAGCTTTCTTT. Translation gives CASSAPQGMNTEAFF. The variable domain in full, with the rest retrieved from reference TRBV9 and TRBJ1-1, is DSGVTQTPKHLITATGQRVTLRCSPRSGDLSVYWYQQSLDQGLQFLIQYYNGEERAKGNILERFSAQQFPDLHSELNLSSLELGDSALYFCASSAPQGMNTEAFFGQGTRLTVV.

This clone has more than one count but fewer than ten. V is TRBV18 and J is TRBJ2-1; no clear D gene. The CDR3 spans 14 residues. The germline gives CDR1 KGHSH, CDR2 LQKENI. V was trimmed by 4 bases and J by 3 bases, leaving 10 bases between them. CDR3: CASSRLAGYNEQFF. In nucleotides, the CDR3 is TGTGCCAGCTCACGACTGGCCGGCTACAATGAGCAGTTCTTC.

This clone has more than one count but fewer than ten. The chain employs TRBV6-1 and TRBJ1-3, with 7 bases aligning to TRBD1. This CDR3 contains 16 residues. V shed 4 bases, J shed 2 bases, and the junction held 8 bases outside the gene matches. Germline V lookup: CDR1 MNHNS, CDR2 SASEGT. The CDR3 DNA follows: TGTGCCAGCAGTGGCCGGGGGACAGTTGCTGGAAACACCATATATTTT. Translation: CASSGRGTVAGNTIYF.

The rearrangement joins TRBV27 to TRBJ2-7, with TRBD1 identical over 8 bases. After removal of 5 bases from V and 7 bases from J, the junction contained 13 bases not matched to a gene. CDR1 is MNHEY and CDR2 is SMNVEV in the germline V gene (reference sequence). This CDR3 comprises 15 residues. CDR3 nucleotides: TGTGCCAGCAGTCCGTTCAGGACAGGGCAAGAAGAGCAGTACTTC. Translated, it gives CASSPFRTGQEEQYF.

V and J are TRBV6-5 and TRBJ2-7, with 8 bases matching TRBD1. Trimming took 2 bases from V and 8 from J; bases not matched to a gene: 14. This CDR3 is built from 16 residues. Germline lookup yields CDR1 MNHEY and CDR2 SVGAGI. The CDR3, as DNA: TGTGCCAGCAGTTACGGAGGGACAGGTTCCCCTGGGCAGCAGTACTTC. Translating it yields CASSYGGTGSPGQQYF.

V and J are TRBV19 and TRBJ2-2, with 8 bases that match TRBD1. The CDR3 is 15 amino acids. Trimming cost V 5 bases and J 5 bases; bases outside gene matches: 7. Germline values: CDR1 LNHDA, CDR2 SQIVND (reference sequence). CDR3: CASSDQGAVTGELFF. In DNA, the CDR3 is TGTGCCAGTAGTGATCAGGGGGCGGTAACCGGGGAGCTGTTTTTT.

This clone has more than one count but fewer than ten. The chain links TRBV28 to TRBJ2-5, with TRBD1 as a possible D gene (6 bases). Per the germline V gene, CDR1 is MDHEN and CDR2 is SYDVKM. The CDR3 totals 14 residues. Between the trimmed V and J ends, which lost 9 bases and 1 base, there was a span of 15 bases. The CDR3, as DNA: TGTGCCAGTAGACAGGAGTCCACCCAAGAGACCCAGTACTTC. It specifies CASRQESTQETQYF.

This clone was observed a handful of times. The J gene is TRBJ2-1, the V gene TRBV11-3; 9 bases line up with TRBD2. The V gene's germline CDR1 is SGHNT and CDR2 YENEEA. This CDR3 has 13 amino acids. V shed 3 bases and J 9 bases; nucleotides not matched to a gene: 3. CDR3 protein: CASSFSSGTEQFF. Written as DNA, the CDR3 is TGTGCCAGCAGCTTTTCTAGCGGGACTGAGCAGTTCTTC.

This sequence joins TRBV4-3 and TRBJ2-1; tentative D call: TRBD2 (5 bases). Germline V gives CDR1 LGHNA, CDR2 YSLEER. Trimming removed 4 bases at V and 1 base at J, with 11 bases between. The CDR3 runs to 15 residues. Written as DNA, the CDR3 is TGCGCCAGCAGCCCCGATAGAGGGTCCTACAATGAGCAGTTCTTC. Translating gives CASSPDRGSYNEQFF.

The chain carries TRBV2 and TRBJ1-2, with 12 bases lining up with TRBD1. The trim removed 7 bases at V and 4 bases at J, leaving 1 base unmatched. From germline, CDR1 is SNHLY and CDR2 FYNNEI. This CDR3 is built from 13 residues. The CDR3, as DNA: TGTGCCAGCACGGGACAGGGGGCCTATGGCTACACCTTC. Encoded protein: CASTGQGAYGYTF.

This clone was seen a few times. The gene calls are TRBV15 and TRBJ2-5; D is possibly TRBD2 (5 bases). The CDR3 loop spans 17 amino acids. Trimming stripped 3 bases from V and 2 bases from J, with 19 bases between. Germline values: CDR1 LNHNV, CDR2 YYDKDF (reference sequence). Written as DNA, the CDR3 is TGTGCCACCAGCAGGATAAAAGGGTGGACTGGGCAAGAGACCCAGTACTTC. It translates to CATSRIKGWTGQETQYF.

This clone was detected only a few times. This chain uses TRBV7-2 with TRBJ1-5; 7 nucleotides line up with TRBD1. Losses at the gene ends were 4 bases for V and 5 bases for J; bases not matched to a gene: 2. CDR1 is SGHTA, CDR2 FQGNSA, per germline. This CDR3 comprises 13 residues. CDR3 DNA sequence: TGTGCCAGCAGCTGGGGGACAGATCAGCCCCAGCATTTT. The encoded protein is CASSWGTDQPQHF.

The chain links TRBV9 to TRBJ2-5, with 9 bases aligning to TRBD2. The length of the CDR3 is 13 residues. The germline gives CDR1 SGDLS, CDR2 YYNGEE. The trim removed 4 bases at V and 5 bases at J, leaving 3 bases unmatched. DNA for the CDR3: TGTGCCAGCAGCATCGGACTAGCGGAGACCCAGTACTTC. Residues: CASSIGLAETQYF.

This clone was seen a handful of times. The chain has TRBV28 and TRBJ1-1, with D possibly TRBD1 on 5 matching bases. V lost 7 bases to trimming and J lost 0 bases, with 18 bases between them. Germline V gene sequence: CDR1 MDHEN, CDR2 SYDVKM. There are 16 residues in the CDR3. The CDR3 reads CASNSNRTPMNTEAFF. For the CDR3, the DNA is TGTGCCAGCAATTCTAATCGGACACCTATGAACACTGAAGCTTTCTTT.

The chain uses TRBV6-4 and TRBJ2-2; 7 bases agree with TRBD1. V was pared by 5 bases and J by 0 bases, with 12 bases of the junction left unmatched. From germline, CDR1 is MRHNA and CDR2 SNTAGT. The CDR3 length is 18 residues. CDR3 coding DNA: TGTGCCAGCAGTAGAACTGGACAGGAGTTCTCGAACACCGGGGAGCTGTTTTTT. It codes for CASSRTGQEFSNTGELFF.

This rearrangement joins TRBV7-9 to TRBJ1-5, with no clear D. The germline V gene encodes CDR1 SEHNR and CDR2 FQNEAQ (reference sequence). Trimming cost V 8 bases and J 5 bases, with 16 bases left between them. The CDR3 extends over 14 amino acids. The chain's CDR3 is CASALGGTDQPQHF. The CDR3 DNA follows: TGTGCCAGCGCTCTTGGAGGAACTGATCAGCCCCAGCATTTT.

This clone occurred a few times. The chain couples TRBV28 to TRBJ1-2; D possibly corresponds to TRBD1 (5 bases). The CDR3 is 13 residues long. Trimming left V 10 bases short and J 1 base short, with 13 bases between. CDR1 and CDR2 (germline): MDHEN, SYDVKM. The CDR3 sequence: CATSAGVNYGYTF. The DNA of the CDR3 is TGTGCCACCTCCGCGGGGGTTAACTATGGCTACACCTTC.

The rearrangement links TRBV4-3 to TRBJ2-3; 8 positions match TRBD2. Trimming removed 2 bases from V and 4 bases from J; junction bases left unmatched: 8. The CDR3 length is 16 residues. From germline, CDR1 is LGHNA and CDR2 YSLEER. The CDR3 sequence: CASSQWSGSKADTQYF. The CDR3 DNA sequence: TGCGCCAGCAGCCAATGGAGCGGGAGTAAAGCAGATACGCAGTATTTT.

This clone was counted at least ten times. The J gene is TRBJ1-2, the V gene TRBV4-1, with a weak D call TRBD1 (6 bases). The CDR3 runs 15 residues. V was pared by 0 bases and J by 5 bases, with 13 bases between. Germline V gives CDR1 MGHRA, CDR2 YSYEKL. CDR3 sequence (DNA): TGCGCCAGCAGCCAAGAGGGGGGGGCGACGTATGGCTACACCTTC. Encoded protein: CASSQEGGATYGYTF.

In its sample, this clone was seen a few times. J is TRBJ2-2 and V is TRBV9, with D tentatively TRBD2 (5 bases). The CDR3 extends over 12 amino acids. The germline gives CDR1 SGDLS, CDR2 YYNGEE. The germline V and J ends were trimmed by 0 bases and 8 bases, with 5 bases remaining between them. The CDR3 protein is CASSVGTGELFF. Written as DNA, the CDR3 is TGTGCCAGCAGCGTAGGGACTGGGGAGCTGTTTTTT.